This T cell receptor beta chain appears in the sequencing data of a study of cytomegalovirus exposure and HLA in healthy donors. Study overall: Sequencing of about 179 million T cells in an earlier analysis found around 100 million unique TCR beta sequences.

The PCR had 60 Vbeta and 13 Jbeta primers. Profiling relied on immunoSEQ multiplex PCR, and the TCRdb table lists in-frame clones only, not all of them. The sample yields fewer than 250,000 clones, about four fifths seen once. This clone was observed a single time. The antigen remains undetermined. Findings and limits, study-wide: At a 0.05 false discovery rate, a later analysis found around 17,000 TCR beta sequences to be associated with HLA alleles. Per a prior analysis, the majority of TCR beta V segments were productive roughly 90% or roughly 30% of the time. For TCR beta chains, V- and J-gene trimming was later linked to a missense DCLRE1C variant.

The CDR3 runs to 16 residues. The trim removed 3 bases at V and 5 bases at J, leaving 10 bases unmatched. Germline V gene lookup returns CDR1 SGDLS and CDR2 YYNGEE. V gene TRBV9 combines with J gene TRBJ1-4; 7 bases are a match to TRBD1. The sample taken for sequencing was PBMCs. The receptor was isolated from a woman aged 40 to 50 in good health and CMV-seronegative. CDR3 loop: CASSAGEGASNEKLFF. As DNA, the CDR3 is TGTGCCAGCAGCGCCGGAGAGGGGGCCTCCAATGAAAAACTGTTTTTT.